This is a list of T cell receptor beta chains from one sample in a study of blood T cells in healthy people across ages. TCRdb called the 5' RACE reads again in MiXCR, with one record for every CDR3 protein. The repertoire holds 1 million or so distinct CDR3 sequences, with around 43% as singletons. Sequenced input: blood. The receptors come from a woman aged 55-69 years in good health. CDR3s include the opening cysteine and the closing phenylalanine or tryptophan. A D gene is named only where the DNA matches it firmly. A clone size is listed for some rows: how often the clone was seen (once, few, many), or a class if it is expanded.

V gene	J gene	clone size	D gene	CDR3 protein	CDR3 DNA
TRBV7-2	TRBJ2-7	few	TRBD2	CASSVTSGRGEQYF	TGTGCCAGCAGCGTCACTAGCGGGAGAGGCGAGCAGTACTTC
TRBV28	TRBJ2-7	-	-	CASQIGSSYEQYF	TGTGCCAGCCAAATCGGGAGTTCCTACGAGCAGTACTTC
TRBV20-1	TRBJ1-6	-	-	CSAGQQSHSPPHF	TGCAGTGCTGGACAGCAGAGTCATTCACCCCCCCACTTT
TRBV20-1	TRBJ2-7	-	TRBD2	CSARGASGISYEQYF	TGCAGTGCTAGAGGGGCTAGCGGTATCTCCTACGAGCAGTACTTC
TRBV20-1	TRBJ2-1	many	-	CSARVSRGRIGNEQFF	TGCAGTGCTAGAGTCTCCCGGGGGCGGATCGGCAATGAGCAGTTCTTC
TRBV20-1	TRBJ2-7	-	-	CSAPHRPGNEQYF	TGCAGTGCTCCCCACAGGCCGGGCAACGAGCAGTACTTC
TRBV21-1	TRBJ2-7	-	-	CASSISKGGAGNEQYF	TGTGCCAGCAGCATATCGAAAGGGGGCGCCGGGAACGAGCAGTACTTC
TRBV5-4	TRBJ2-3	-	-	CASSAGTHLTDTQYF	TGTGCCAGCAGCGCCGGGACACACCTCACAGATACGCAGTATTTT
TRBV7-6	TRBJ2-3	-	-	CASSLVISGYTDTQYF	TGTGCCAGCAGCTTAGTAATTAGCGGATACACAGATACGCAGTATTTT
TRBV7-2	TRBJ1-2	-	-	CASSLVGTALIANYGYTF	TGTGCCAGCAGCTTAGTTGGGACGGCCTTGATAGCTAACTATGGCTACACCTTC
TRBV20-1	TRBJ2-3	few	-	CSAKFADTQYF	TGCAGTGCTAAGTTCGCAGATACGCAGTATTTT
TRBV14	TRBJ2-1	few	TRBD2	CASSPQGREDSNEQFF	TGTGCCAGCAGCCCCCAGGGGCGGGAGGATTCCAATGAGCAGTTCTTC
TRBV11-2	TRBJ2-1	-	-	CASSLVRSEEQFF	TGTGCCAGCAGCTTAGTACGATCCGAAGAGCAGTTCTTC
TRBV20-1	TRBJ2-5	few	TRBD2	CSAHREGETQYF	TGCAGTGCTCACCGGGAGGGGGAGACCCAGTACTTC
TRBV15	TRBJ1-1	-	-	CATSGGRMDTEAFF	TGTGCCACCAGCGGGGGGCGGATGGACACTGAAGCTTTCTTT
TRBV27	TRBJ2-5	once	TRBD2	CASSLLAGRGTYNEQYF	TGTGCCAGCAGCCTACTAGCGGGAAGGGGAACCTACAATGAGCAGTACTTC
TRBV28	TRBJ2-3	-	-	CASSSWYLQGTATSGLSTDTQYF	TGTGCCAGCAGTTCCTGGTACCTACAAGGGACAGCCACTAGCGGCTTGAGCACAGATACGCAGTATTTT
TRBV5-1	TRBJ2-7	-	-	CAGSLAYEQYF	TGCGCCGGCAGCTTGGCATACGAGCAGTACTTC
TRBV6-4	TRBJ2-1	-	-	CASSDSNTNEQFF	TGTGCCAGCAGTGACTCGAATACCAATGAGCAGTTCTTC
TRBV5-1	TRBJ1-1	few	-	CASSLWQMNTEAFF	TGCGCCAGCAGCTTGTGGCAGATGAACACTGAAGCTTTCTTT
TRBV6-5	TRBJ2-7	-	TRBD1	CACTRTGGEQYF	TGTGCCTGCACTCGGACAGGGGGCGAGCAGTACTTC
TRBV20-1	TRBJ2-7	many	TRBD2	CSAILVAGAQQYF	TGCAGTGCTATTCTAGTAGCGGGAGCTCAGCAGTACTTC
TRBV28	TRBJ2-7	few	-	CASSPSGVYEQYF	TGTGCCAGCAGTCCCTCCGGAGTCTACGAGCAGTACTTC
TRBV19	TRBJ2-1	-	-	CASIPGRGARHEQFF	TGTGCCAGTATTCCGGGACGGGGGGCTCGCCATGAGCAGTTCTTC
TRBV3-1	TRBJ1-1	few	-	CASSQEVPGSEAFF	TGTGCCAGCAGCCAAGAGGTCCCAGGTTCTGAAGCTTTCTTT
TRBV12-3/TRBV12-4	TRBJ1-2	few	-	CASREQGGKGYGYTF	TGTGCCAGCAGGGAACAGGGAGGAAAGGGTTATGGCTACACCTTC
TRBV14	TRBJ1-2	few	-	CASSQDHPGVHGYTF	TGTGCCAGCAGCCAAGATCATCCAGGGGTACATGGCTACACCTTC
TRBV28	TRBJ2-3	-	-	CASSSYTANTQYF	TGTGCCAGCAGTTCCTATACCGCGAATACGCAGTATTTT
TRBV28	TRBJ2-1	once	TRBD2	CASSFILWASGSPTGHEQFF	TGTGCCAGCAGTTTTATCCTTTGGGCTAGCGGGAGCCCCACCGGGCATGAGCAGTTCTTC